Listed below are T cell receptor beta chains from one sample, sequenced in a study of T cell changes during pregnancy in multiple sclerosis. Produced via immunoSEQ multiplex PCR; TCRdb's table is partial and in-frame only. This sample carries about 22,000 clones, under 95% of them seen once, and the ten largest clones take 0.67%. The source was CD4+ T cells from peripheral blood mononuclear cells, collected in the third trimester of pregnancy. These receptors originate from a female donor in good health, enrolled as a control in a pregnancy study. CDR3s leave out the opening cysteine and the closing phenylalanine or tryptophan. Clone size, where shown, is once, few, many, or a class for clones that have expanded.

v_gene: TRBV7-2; abundance: .; CDR3aa: ASSRGPQGASEQY
v_gene: TRBV19; abundance: .; CDR3aa: ASSSRTGGDTEAF
v_gene: TRBV5-4; abundance: .; CDR3aa: ASSLDPDNEQF
v_gene: TRBV19; abundance: .; CDR3aa: ASARTSGSYEQY
v_gene: TRBV5-4; abundance: .; CDR3aa: ASSPLADPYEQY
v_gene: TRBV5-8; abundance: .; CDR3aa: ASSLAPETQY
v_gene: TRBV5-8; abundance: .; CDR3aa: ASSLRGKGTGELF
v_gene: TRBV7-2; abundance: few; CDR3aa: ASSLVLLSNEQF
v_gene: TRBV11-2; abundance: .; CDR3aa: ASSLEGTGVRKTQY
v_gene: TRBV9; abundance: .; CDR3aa: ASSPRVGDRAYEQY
v_gene: TRBV18; abundance: .; CDR3aa: ASSPATTGTGVPTGYT
v_gene: TRBV28; abundance: .; CDR3aa: ASSPPGAPFSGRSYEQY
v_gene: TRBV2; abundance: .; CDR3aa: ASSVGTGLTQGAF
v_gene: TRBV6-6; abundance: .; CDR3aa: ASGYRDSGNTIY
v_gene: TRBV7-9; abundance: .; CDR3aa: ASHSGGSNYGYT
v_gene: TRBV14; abundance: few; CDR3aa: ASSQATGFTDTQY
v_gene: TRBV5-5; abundance: .; CDR3aa: ASSTSSEGTQY
v_gene: TRBV14; abundance: .; CDR3aa: ASSHLGQGIANEKLF
v_gene: TRBV14; abundance: .; CDR3aa: ASSLRGGNSPLH
v_gene: TRBV19; abundance: .; CDR3aa: ASRGLAGRTDTQY
v_gene: TRBV6-5; abundance: .; CDR3aa: ASSGHRGDYGYT
v_gene: TRBV7-2; abundance: .; CDR3aa: ASSLVPSQGMNEQY
v_gene: TRBV19; abundance: few; CDR3aa: ASSVQGPGTEAF
v_gene: TRBV5-3; abundance: once; CDR3aa: ARSRYSNQPQH
v_gene: TRBV29-1; abundance: .; CDR3aa: SVMDSPYEQY
v_gene: TRBV21-1; abundance: .; CDR3aa: ASSEQGRDSPLH
v_gene: TRBV6-1; abundance: .; CDR3aa: ASSIQGYNSPLH
v_gene: TRBV19; abundance: .; CDR3aa: ASSIEGSSYNSPLH
v_gene: TRBV5-6; abundance: .; CDR3aa: ASSLDVGGGGPSYNEQF
v_gene: TRBV10-3; abundance: .; CDR3aa: AISGATGGIYGEQF
v_gene: TRBV5-1; abundance: .; CDR3aa: ASSLGTSTDTQY
v_gene: TRBV5-1; abundance: .; CDR3aa: ASSQNRETQY
v_gene: TRBV13; abundance: .; CDR3aa: ASSLVGQGVPGANVLT
v_gene: TRBV5-1; abundance: .; CDR3aa: ASSPAGRVNEQF
v_gene: TRBV19; abundance: .; CDR3aa: ASSIRWETQY
v_gene: TRBV19; abundance: .; CDR3aa: ASSIGRGVEVYEQF
v_gene: TRBV29-1; abundance: few; CDR3aa: SSSDRAAKAF
v_gene: TRBV11-2; abundance: .; CDR3aa: ASSLGLAGEQF
v_gene: TRBV10-3; abundance: .; CDR3aa: AISESETPYEQY
v_gene: TRBV18; abundance: .; CDR3aa: ASSRRTSGSWADTQY
v_gene: TRBV4-2; abundance: .; CDR3aa: ASRNSFEGRGGDEQF
v_gene: TRBV11-3; abundance: medium-sized; CDR3aa: ASSPTSGSNEQY
v_gene: TRBV18; abundance: once; CDR3aa: ASSAFPGENTEAF
v_gene: TRBV28; abundance: .; CDR3aa: ASSSQTGGRETQY
v_gene: TRBV18; abundance: .; CDR3aa: ASSAEQGAGYGYT
v_gene: TRBV6-1; abundance: few; CDR3aa: ALKGAGGNSPLH
v_gene: TRBV6-4; abundance: .; CDR3aa: ASKREVTGSPLH